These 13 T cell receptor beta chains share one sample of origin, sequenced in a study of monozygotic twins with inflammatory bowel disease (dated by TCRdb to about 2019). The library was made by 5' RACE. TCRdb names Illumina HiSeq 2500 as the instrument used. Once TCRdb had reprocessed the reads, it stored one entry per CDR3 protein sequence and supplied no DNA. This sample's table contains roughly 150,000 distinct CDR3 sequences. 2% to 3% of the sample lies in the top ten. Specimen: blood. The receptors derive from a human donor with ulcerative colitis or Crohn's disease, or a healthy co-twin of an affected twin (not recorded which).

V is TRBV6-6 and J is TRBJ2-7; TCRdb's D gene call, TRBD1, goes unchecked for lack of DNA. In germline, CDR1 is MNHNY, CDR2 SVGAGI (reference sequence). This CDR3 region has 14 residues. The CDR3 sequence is CASRGTGIAYEQYF.

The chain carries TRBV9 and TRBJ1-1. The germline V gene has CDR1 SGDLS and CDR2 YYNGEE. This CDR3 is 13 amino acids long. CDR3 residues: CASSVGAVTEAFF.

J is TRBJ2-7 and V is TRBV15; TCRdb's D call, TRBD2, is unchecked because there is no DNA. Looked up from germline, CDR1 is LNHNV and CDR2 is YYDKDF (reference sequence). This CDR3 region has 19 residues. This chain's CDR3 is CATSRVRISGATSYYEQYF. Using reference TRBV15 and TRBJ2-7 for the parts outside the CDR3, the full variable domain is DAMVIQNPRYQVTQFGKPVTLSCSQTLNHNVMYWYQQKSSQAPKLLFHYYDKDFNNEADTPDNFQSRRPNTSFCFLDIRSPGLGDTAMYLCATSRVRISGATSYYEQYFGPGTRLTVT.

CDR3 residues: CASGLRTSNSPLHF. V usage is TRBV7-2 and J usage is TRBJ1-6. The CDR3 runs 14 residues. Germline CDR1 reads SGHTA; CDR2 reads FQGNSA.

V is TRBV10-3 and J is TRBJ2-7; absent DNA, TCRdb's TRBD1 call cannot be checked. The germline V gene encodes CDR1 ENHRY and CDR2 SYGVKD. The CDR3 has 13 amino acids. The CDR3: CAIKTGANLEQYF.

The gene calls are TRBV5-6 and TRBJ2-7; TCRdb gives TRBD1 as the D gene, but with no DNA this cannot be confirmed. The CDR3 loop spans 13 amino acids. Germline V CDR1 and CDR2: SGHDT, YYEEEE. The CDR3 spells CASSFGGFGEQYF. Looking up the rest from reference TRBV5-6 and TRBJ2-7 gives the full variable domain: DAGVTQSPTHLIKTRGQQVTLRCSPKSGHDTVSWYQQALGQGPQFIFQYYEEEERQRGNFPDRFSGHQFPNYSSELNVNALLLGDSALYLCASSFGGFGEQYFGPGTRLTVT.

The CDR3 spells CASSQLTGALVEQYF. The V and J genes are TRBV3-1 and TRBJ2-7; the TRBD1 assignment by TCRdb is unverifiable without DNA. The CDR3 totals 15 residues. Per the germline V gene, CDR1 is LGHDT and CDR2 is YNNKEL (reference sequence).

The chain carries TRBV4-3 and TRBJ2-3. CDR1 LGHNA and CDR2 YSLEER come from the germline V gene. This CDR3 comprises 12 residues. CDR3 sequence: CASSQYEDTQYF.

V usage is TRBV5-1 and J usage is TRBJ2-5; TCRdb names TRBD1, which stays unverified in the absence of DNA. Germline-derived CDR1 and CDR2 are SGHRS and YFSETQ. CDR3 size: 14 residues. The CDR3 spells CASSRTGNQETQYF.

The CDR3 reads CASSYREGAGGYTF. V is TRBV6-5 and J is TRBJ1-2; TCRdb's D gene call, TRBD1, goes unchecked for lack of DNA. In germline, CDR1 is MNHEY, CDR2 SVGAGI. CDR3 size: 14 residues.

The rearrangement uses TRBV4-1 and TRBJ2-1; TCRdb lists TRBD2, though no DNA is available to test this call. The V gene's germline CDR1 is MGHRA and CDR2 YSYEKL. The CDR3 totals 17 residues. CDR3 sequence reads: CASSQGLRTSGGWGQFF.

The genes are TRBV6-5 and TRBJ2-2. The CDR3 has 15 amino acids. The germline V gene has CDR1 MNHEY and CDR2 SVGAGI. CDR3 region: CASSYSQGNTGELFF.

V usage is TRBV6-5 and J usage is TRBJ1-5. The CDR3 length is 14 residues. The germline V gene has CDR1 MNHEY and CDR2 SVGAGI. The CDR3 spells CASSYRGGNQPQHF.